These T cell receptor beta chains were read from a single sample in a study of blood T cell repertoires in COVID-19. Sequencing used immunoSEQ multiplex PCR; TCRdb keeps in-frame clones, though not all of them. The repertoire holds some 300,000 clones, with about 89% as singletons. Sequencing was carried out using PBMCs or T cells enriched from blood (not recorded which). These receptors were collected from a woman aged 40 to 55 who had recovered from COVID-19. CDR3s include the opening cysteine and the closing phenylalanine or tryptophan. Fields, in order: D gene, J gene, clone size, V gene, CDR3 protein, CDR3 DNA. A D gene is named only where the DNA matches it firmly. Clone size is given for some rows only: seen once, a few or many times, or a class if the clone is expanded.

TRBD2 | TRBJ2-3 | - | TRBV11-2 | CASSLASGGPGTQYF | TGTGCCAGCAGCTTAGCCAGCGGGGGTCCGGGTACGCAGTATTTT
TRBD2 | TRBJ2-7 | - | TRBV5-4 | CASSFLAGGSSHEQYF | TGTGCCAGCAGCTTTTTAGCGGGGGGCTCCTCCCACGAGCAGTACTTC
TRBD1 | TRBJ1-1 | - | TRBV29-1 | CSVGGTAKNTEAFF | TGCAGCGTTGGGGGGACAGCGAAGAACACTGAAGCTTTCTTT
TRBD2 | TRBJ2-1 | - | TRBV4-1 | CASSQEGSGRGNNEQFF | TGCGCCAGCAGCCAAGAGGGTAGCGGGAGAGGGAACAATGAGCAGTTCTTC
- | TRBJ2-7 | - | TRBV25-1 | CASSDLLRAEQYF | TGTGCCAGCAGTGATTTGTTGAGGGCCGAGCAGTACTTC
- | TRBJ1-2 | - | TRBV20-1 | CSASSAGLNYGYTF | TGCAGTGCTAGTTCGGCAGGGCTAAACTATGGCTACACCTTC
TRBD2 | TRBJ2-1 | once | TRBV9 | CASSSRAGGSYNEQFF | TGTGCCAGCAGCTCACGAGCGGGGGGTAGTTACAATGAGCAGTTCTTC
- | TRBJ1-2 | - | TRBV27 | CASGPPGQGKGYTF | TGTGCCAGCGGGCCACCTGGGCAGGGTAAGGGCTACACCTTC
TRBD1 | TRBJ2-5 | - | TRBV5-8 | CASSRGQIQETQYF | TGTGCCAGCAGCAGGGGACAGATCCAAGAGACCCAGTACTTC
TRBD1 | TRBJ1-6 | - | TRBV27 | CASSPGTGRNSPLHF | TGTGCCAGCAGTCCCGGGACAGGGAGGAATTCACCCCTCCACTTT
- | TRBJ2-2 | - | TRBV9 | CASSQNTGELFF | TGTGCCAGCAGCCAAAACACCGGGGAGCTGTTTTTT
- | TRBJ2-4 | - | TRBV12-3/TRBV12-4 | CASRGLDSQYF | TGTGCCAGCCGAGGCCTCGACAGCCAGTACTTC
TRBD1 | TRBJ2-4 | - | TRBV3-1/TRBV3-2 | CASSQQTGGENIQYF | TGTGCCAGCAGCCAACAGACAGGGGGGGAAAACATTCAGTACTTC
- | TRBJ2-2 | - | TRBV19 | CASLDSGYGELFF | TGTGCCAGTTTGGACAGCGGTTACGGGGAGCTGTTTTTT
- | TRBJ1-6 | - | TRBV7-9 | CASSLGSGSSYNSPLHF | TGTGCCAGCAGCCTTGGGTCTGGGAGCTCCTATAATTCACCCCTCCACTTT
- | TRBJ1-3 | - | TRBV28 | CASSSSGTLTSGNTIYF | TGTGCCAGCAGTTCCTCCGGGACACTCACCTCTGGAAACACCATATATTTT
- | TRBJ2-1 | - | TRBV6-2/TRBV6-3 | CASSSRGNEQFF | TGTGCCAGCAGTTCCAGGGGAAATGAGCAGTTCTTC
- | TRBJ2-4 | - | TRBV24-1 | CATGGTGNIQYF | TGTGCCACCGGCGGGACGGGAAACATTCAGTACTTC
TRBD2 | TRBJ2-1 | - | TRBV11-2 | CASSLGYILAGRDDEQFF | TGTGCCAGCAGCTTAGGGTATATACTAGCGGGGAGGGATGATGAGCAGTTCTTC
TRBD2 | TRBJ2-1 | - | TRBV27 | CASIAGAYNEQFF | TGTGCCAGCATAGCGGGAGCCTACAATGAGCAGTTCTTC
- | TRBJ2-1 | - | TRBV13 | CASSRRVSDEQFF | TGTGCCAGCAGCCGCCGGGTCTCGGATGAGCAGTTCTTC
TRBD2 | TRBJ2-7 | - | TRBV7-9 | CASTWGTSGYEQYF | TGTGCCAGCACTTGGGGGACTAGCGGCTACGAGCAGTACTTC
- | TRBJ1-6 | - | TRBV12-3/TRBV12-4 | CASRGSEAPLHF | TGTGCCAGCAGAGGCTCGGAGGCACCCCTCCACTTT
- | TRBJ1-2 | - | TRBV4-3 | CASSQNRENYGYTF | TGCGCCAGCAGCCAGAACAGGGAAAACTATGGCTACACCTTC
TRBD1 | TRBJ1-2 | - | TRBV19 | CASSGDRSAFGYTF | TGTGCCAGTAGTGGGGACAGGTCGGCGTTTGGCTACACCTTC
TRBD1 | TRBJ1-2 | - | TRBV7-2 | CASGQGASNYGYTF | TGTGCCAGCGGACAGGGGGCCTCAAACTATGGCTACACCTTC